This TCR beta chain emerged from a study of T cell repertoires in cytomegalovirus infection. Study-level background: Indications came from public TCR beta signatures; they pointed to CMV infection and to a matching HLA type.

TCRdb reprocessed the reads with MiXCR, giving one entry per CDR3 protein. The sample carries roughly 990,000 distinct CDR3 sequences, roughly a third recorded once. Study-wide results and caveats: Ex vivo, HLA-C-restricted CMV-specific TCR beta clonotypes prevailed over the rest of the response. CMV carriers with the relevant HLA were identified by cumulative public TCR beta family frequency.

This clonotype showed up just a few times. Its antigen is unidentified. The J segment lost 5 bases and the V segment lost 5 bases, leaving 7 bases of the junction unmatched. The CDR3 is made up of 14 amino acids. Germline lookup yields CDR1 MNHEY and CDR2 SMNVEV (reference sequence). The clonotype was recovered from a human donor in good health (CMV status not recorded). Some clones in this sample may be carry-over from other donors' samples. Sequencing used cultured CD8+ T cells from PBMCs, obtained from culture after CMV antigen stimulation. The chain carries TRBV27 and TRBJ1-1; 8 nucleotides match TRBD1. The CDR3: CASSPGGTGTEAFF. The CDR3 DNA follows: TGTGCCAGCAGTCCAGGGGGCACGGGAACTGAAGCTTTCTTT.